The T cell receptor (beta chain) under discussion was sequenced for a study of sequential checkpoint blockade in melanoma. Study-wide background: Arm A got nivolumab then ipilimumab; arm B the reverse, 1:1.

Germline CDR1 and CDR2: SGHTA and FQGNSA. Unmatched junction bases numbered 2, after V lost 8 bases and J lost 0 bases. The CDR3 runs 13 residues. The data were produced by immunoSEQ multiplex PCR, yet TCRdb's version contains in-frame clones alone and is incomplete. Among 15,000 to 25,000 clones, roughly four fifths were seen once, and the ten largest hold roughly 49%. Regarding treatment: randomized to nivolumab then ipilimumab (arm A) or the reverse (arm B). None of the patients previously received DNA-damaging chemotherapy. The chain has TRBV7-2 and TRBJ2-7; the match to TRBD1 covers 9 bases. The input for sequencing was CD8+ T cells sorted from blood (inferred from file names), taken from a patient given nivolumab and ipilimumab in sequence. The sequence came from a human donor with melanoma. CDR3 amino acids: CASRDRVSYEQYF. In DNA, the CDR3 is TGTGCCAGCCGGGACAGGGTCTCCTACGAGCAGTACTTC.